These T cell receptor beta chains were read from a single sample in a study of T-cell memory formation after mild COVID-19. TCRdb passed the 5' RACE reads through MiXCR, listing each CDR3 protein once. The table records some 490,000 distinct CDR3 sequences, roughly 18% of them present only once. The sequenced sample consisted of PBMCs or a T cell subset sorted from them (not recorded which). All receptors derive from an adult woman who had mild COVID-19 (a few samples of this study predate the infection). Cell type and time point are not known. Both conserved end residues are part of each CDR3. Rows may omit the clone size; those that give it use once, few, many or a size class.

TRBJ2-2 | TRBV5-1 | few | CASSLATSGLAGELFF
TRBJ2-7 | TRBV27 | many | CASSSIAGTYEQYF
TRBJ2-7 | TRBV23-1 | few | CASRPTNGQATTYEQYF
TRBJ1-1 | TRBV19 | NA | CATGQSNTEAFF
TRBJ2-1 | TRBV6-2/TRBV6-3 | few | CASNTLNEQFF
TRBJ1-2 | TRBV29-1 | NA | CSVEDIRTGNYGYTF
TRBJ2-3 | TRBV11-3 | few | CASRGGPNTDTQYF
TRBJ2-7 | TRBV6-6 | NA | CASSYSRVGRGSYEQYF
TRBJ2-1 | TRBV7-2 | NA | CASSLLGPRGNEQFF
TRBJ1-1 | TRBV3-1 | many | CASSLTGGAGTEAFF
TRBJ2-1 | TRBV5-1 | few | CASSPRTGHRNEQFF
TRBJ1-1 | TRBV4-3 | few | CASSNFLGSPTEAFF
TRBJ2-1 | TRBV12-3/TRBV12-4 | few | CASSLSPGTGDYNEQFF
TRBJ1-5 | TRBV20-1 | NA | CSATDRTASNQPQHF
TRBJ2-7 | TRBV12-3/TRBV12-4 | few | CASSPTGRADYEQYF
TRBJ2-7 | TRBV7-2 | NA | CASRGPWGLQSYEQYF
TRBJ2-1 | TRBV12-3/TRBV12-4 | NA | CASSLRPLPGDEQFF
TRBJ2-5 | TRBV5-1 | many | CASSLRGGEETQYF
TRBJ2-1 | TRBV20-1 | NA | CSASLRRGWDNEQFF
TRBJ1-1 | TRBV12-3/TRBV12-4 | few | CASSLESGEAFF
TRBJ2-1 | TRBV5-1 | NA | CASSAAKLAGGPVATNEQFF
TRBJ2-7 | TRBV9 | few | CASSVEGQGDVEQYF
TRBJ1-2 | TRBV4-1 | few | CASSLGMRDRLNYGYTF
TRBJ2-7 | TRBV15 | few | CATSRGTGGTYEQYF
TRBJ1-2 | TRBV30 | NA | CAWSVHNLGYTF
TRBJ2-5 | TRBV24-1 | NA | CATSIGQGVQETQYF
TRBJ2-7 | TRBV7-8 | few | CASSSAGTGAREQYF
TRBJ2-1 | TRBV9 | few | CASSVYGRGGYNEQFF
TRBJ2-3 | TRBV10-3 | NA | CAISETVDTQYF
TRBJ1-6 | TRBV7-3 | few | CASSSGHRGEPLHF
TRBJ2-7 | TRBV6-5 | NA | CASSYSKGVGTSGSYYEQYF
TRBJ1-4 | TRBV20-1 | once | CSARRGNGWEKLFF
TRBJ2-3 | TRBV29-1 | NA | CSVEAGPTDTQYF
TRBJ2-7 | TRBV20-1 | NA | CSAIRSDRINYEQYF
TRBJ2-7 | TRBV2 | NA | CASSSSGVDYEQYF
TRBJ2-3 | TRBV13 | many | CASSLAETDTQYF
TRBJ2-2 | TRBV5-5 | many | CASSPIQGPTGELFF
TRBJ2-1 | TRBV5-1 | few | CASSFPQGASGYSYNEQFF
TRBJ2-1 | TRBV19 | NA | CASSIGQSLYNEQFF
TRBJ1-2 | TRBV7-2 | NA | CASSLVGGYPNYGYTF
TRBJ1-2 | TRBV6-4 | NA | CASSDSRRGGYTF
TRBJ1-5 | TRBV7-9 | NA | CASSLYLDRYSNQPQHF
TRBJ2-3 | TRBV7-9 | few | CASSLASSPSTDTQYF
TRBJ2-2 | TRBV5-1 | few | CASSTVGTGELFF
TRBJ2-7 | TRBV5-1 | NA | CASSLALAGAGEQYF
TRBJ1-4 | TRBV20-1 | few | CSARDISTNEKLFF
TRBJ2-2 | TRBV5-4 | many | CASSLAGQDTGELFF
TRBJ1-5 | TRBV20-1 | once | CSARTLGGGGNQPQHF
TRBJ2-7 | TRBV9 | few | CASSEHFGGGTYEQYF
TRBJ2-7 | TRBV5-1 | NA | CASSLQDYEQYF
TRBJ2-2 | TRBV6-5 | few | CASSYRLARRTGELFF